The 19 T cell receptor beta chains presented below share a single source sample, sequenced in a study of CD8+ T cells in alopecia areata. As the sequencing template, cDNA was produced by extracting RNA and reverse transcribing it. Profiling relied on immunoSEQ multiplex PCR, and the TCRdb table lists in-frame clones only, not all of them. The sample lists about 99,000 clones; around 86% were seen once. Treatment defined: oral pan-JAK inhibitor, 5-10 mg twice daily. Specimen: CD8+ T cells sorted from blood, collected at roughly week 30, from a patient treated with tofacitinib. These receptors were taken from a human donor with alopecia areata.

The rearrangement joins TRBV6-5 to TRBJ2-2, with 9 positions matching TRBD1. Losses at the gene ends were 6 bases for V and 7 bases for J; bases not matched to a gene: 9. Per the germline V gene, CDR1 is MNHEY and CDR2 is SVGAGI. The CDR3 spans 15 residues. In DNA, the CDR3 is TGTGCCAGCAGCCCCAGCGGGACAGGGTACGGGGAGCTGTTTTTT. The encoded protein is CASSPSGTGYGELFF.

The chain has TRBV5-1 and TRBJ2-7; D may be TRBD1 (6 bases). Germline CDR1 is SGHRS and CDR2 is YFSETQ. The CDR3 is 13 amino acids. The V end lost 0 bases, the J end lost 6 bases, and 10 bases lay between the germline ends. CDR3 sequence: CASSLAGQREQYF. Written as DNA, the CDR3 is TGCGCCAGCAGCTTGGCCGGACAGCGCGAGCAGTACTTC. The complete variable domain, with remaining parts taken from reference TRBV5-1 and TRBJ2-7, reads KAGVTQTPRYLIKTRGQQVTLSCSPISGHRSVSWYQQTPGQGLQFLFEYFSETQRNKGNFPGRFSGRQFSNSRSEMNVSTLELGDSALYLCASSLAGQREQYFGPGTRLTVT.

The gene calls are TRBV9 and TRBJ2-3; 10 bases agree with TRBD1. This CDR3 comprises 17 residues. Germline values: CDR1 SGDLS, CDR2 YYNGEE. V was pared by 6 bases and J by 2 bases, with 12 bases of the junction left unmatched. As DNA, the CDR3 is TGTGCCAGCACCCCAAAATCCGGGACAGGGGACACAGATACGCAGTATTTT. Translated, it gives CASTPKSGTGDTDTQYF. The full variable domain, with the rest looked up from reference TRBV9 and TRBJ2-3, is DSGVTQTPKHLITATGQRVTLRCSPRSGDLSVYWYQQSLDQGLQFLIQYYNGEERAKGNILERFSAQQFPDLHSELNLSSLELGDSALYFCASTPKSGTGDTDTQYFGPGTRLTVL.

The chain carries TRBV7-9 and TRBJ2-3, with 7 bases fitting TRBD1. CDR3 length: 16 residues. CDR1 is SEHNR, CDR2 FQNEAQ, per germline (reference sequence). Trimming removed 7 bases from V and 0 bases from J; junction bases left unmatched: 10. The CDR3 here is CASIPWDSPSTDTQYF. The CDR3 DNA sequence: TGTGCCAGCATCCCGTGGGACAGCCCTAGCACAGATACGCAGTATTTT.

This CDR3 reads CATSRDLGSSGRPTDTQYF. The CDR3 DNA follows: TGTGCCACCAGCAGAGATTTAGGGAGTAGCGGGAGACCCACAGATACGCAGTATTTT. The rearrangement joins TRBV15 to TRBJ2-3, with 9 nucleotides matching TRBD2. Trimming removed 0 bases from V and 2 bases from J; junction bases left unmatched: 12. The CDR3 sequence is 19 residues long. Germline assignment: CDR1 LNHNV and CDR2 YYDKDF (reference sequence).

In its sample, this clone is medium-sized. The J gene is TRBJ2-3, the V gene TRBV6-4, with 10 positions matching TRBD2. Trimming cost V 0 bases and J 4 bases; bases outside gene matches: 1. There are 15 residues in the CDR3. Germline CDR1 and CDR2: MRHNA and SNTAGT. The CDR3 spells CASSDSAGGPDTQYF. The CDR3, as DNA: TGTGCCAGCAGTGACTCAGCGGGGGGGCCAGATACGCAGTATTTT.

CDR3 DNA: TGTGCCAGCAGCGTAGGAGGCCTAGCGGGAGACAATGAGCAGTTCTTC. Protein: CASSVGGLAGDNEQFF. This rearrangement joins TRBV9 to TRBJ2-1; TRBD2 matches 10 bases. This CDR3 has 16 residues. The germline V gene has CDR1 SGDLS and CDR2 YYNGEE. V gave up 0 bases and J gave up 5 bases; unmatched junction bases: 5. Full variable domain (rest looked up from reference TRBV9 and TRBJ2-1): DSGVTQTPKHLITATGQRVTLRCSPRSGDLSVYWYQQSLDQGLQFLIQYYNGEERAKGNILERFSAQQFPDLHSELNLSSLELGDSALYFCASSVGGLAGDNEQFFGPGTRLTVL.

The J gene is TRBJ1-5, the V gene TRBV5-6; a possible D gene is TRBD1 (6 bases). The V end lost 0 bases, the J end lost 1 base, and 8 bases lay between the germline ends. CDR1 is SGHDT and CDR2 is YYEEEE in the germline V gene. This CDR3 spans 15 amino acids. The CDR3 nucleotides read TGTGCCAGCAGCTTGGTGGGGGCGAGCAATCAGCCCCAGCATTTT. It yields the protein CASSLVGASNQPQHF.

This clone was detected a few times. The V gene is TRBV14, the J gene TRBJ2-1, with a possible D match to TRBD2 (6 bases). Germline V gene sequence: CDR1 SGHDN, CDR2 FVKESK. The V end lost 1 base, the J end lost 0 bases, and 13 bases lay between the germline ends. The CDR3 length is 17 residues. The CDR3 protein is CASSQGGAGSSYNEQFF. The CDR3, as DNA: TGTGCCAGCAGCCAAGGGGGAGCGGGTAGCTCCTACAATGAGCAGTTCTTC.

The gene calls are TRBV29-1 and TRBJ2-7; 11 bases are a match to TRBD1. Germline assignment: CDR1 SQVTM and CDR2 ANQGSEA. The V segment lost 6 bases and the J segment 5 bases; nucleotides outside the gene matches: 12. The CDR3 has 15 amino acids. CDR3 region: CSVGDWTGGFNEQYF. The CDR3 DNA follows: TGCAGCGTGGGGGATTGGACAGGGGGCTTCAACGAGCAGTACTTC.

The rearrangement uses TRBV30 and TRBJ2-1; 15 nucleotides align to TRBD2. Losses at the gene ends were 1 base for V and 9 bases for J; bases not matched to a gene: 13. This CDR3 region has 18 residues. CDR1 and CDR2 (germline): GTSNPN, SVGIG (reference sequence). The CDR3 here is CAWSAPTWTSGRASEQFF. CDR3 nucleotide sequence: TGTGCCTGGAGTGCACCAACCTGGACTAGCGGGAGGGCCAGTGAGCAGTTCTTC.

The gene calls are TRBV10-3 and TRBJ2-7; D is uncertain. CDR1 is ENHRY and CDR2 is SYGVKD in the germline V gene. V was pared by 0 bases and J by 4 bases, with 10 bases between. CDR3 length: 14 amino acids. The CDR3 reads CAISESSTSYEQYF. As DNA, the CDR3 is TGTGCCATCAGTGAGTCTTCGACCTCATACGAGCAGTACTTC.

This clone appeared a few times. Different DNA sequences within this sample yield the same CDR3. This chain's CDR3 is CASSSDLYEQYF. As DNA, the CDR3 is TGTGCCAGCAGCTCTGACTTGTACGAGCAGTACTTC. This chain uses TRBV7-9 with TRBJ2-7, with D unresolved. CDR3 length: 12 amino acids. The V end was cut by 4 bases, the J end by 4 bases, with 8 bases between. CDR1 and CDR2 (germline): SEHNR, FQNEAQ (reference sequence).

The chain joins TRBV19 to TRBJ2-1, with D tentatively TRBD2 (6 bases). Germline CDR1 and CDR2: LNHDA and SQIVND (reference sequence). This CDR3 is built from 13 residues. Trimming removed 3 bases at V and 7 bases at J, with 10 bases between. CDR3 bases: TGTGCCAGTAGTATGGGACTTTTAAATGAGCAGTTCTTC. This gives the protein CASSMGLLNEQFF.

The chain joins TRBV6-6 to TRBJ1-1; D unclear. V lost 2 bases to trimming and J lost 1 base, with 5 bases between them. Per the germline V gene, CDR1 is MNHNY and CDR2 is SVGAGI (reference sequence). The CDR3 runs 13 residues. CDR3 sequence reads: CASSYTGNTEAFF. The CDR3 bases are TGTGCCAGCAGTTACACCGGGAACACTGAAGCTTTCTTT.

The chain joins TRBV5-1 to TRBJ2-1, with 9 bases fitting TRBD2. Germline CDR1 reads SGHRS; CDR2 reads YFSETQ. V dropped 2 bases and J dropped 4; count of bases not matched to a gene: 7. This CDR3 region has 16 residues. The CDR3 coding sequence is TGCGCCAGCAGCTTTTATCCTAGCGGGGCTTACAATGAGCAGTTCTTC. Encoded protein: CASSFYPSGAYNEQFF.

The chain combines TRBV9 with TRBJ2-3, with D hard to call. The germline gives CDR1 SGDLS, CDR2 YYNGEE. V was clipped by 0 bases and J by 2 bases, with 10 bases between them. This CDR3 is built from 15 residues. The DNA for the CDR3 is TGTGCCAGCAGCGTAGGAAGCTTCCTCACAGATACGCAGTATTTT. Its translation is CASSVGSFLTDTQYF.

The chain employs TRBV6-5 and TRBJ1-1; D might be TRBD1 (5 bases). The CDR3 is 14 amino acids. Trimming removed 2 bases at V and 3 bases at J, with 10 bases between. Germline V gene sequence: CDR1 MNHEY, CDR2 SVGAGI. This chain's CDR3 is CASSYGGTDTEAFF. CDR3 in DNA: TGTGCCAGCAGTTACGGAGGGACGGACACTGAAGCTTTCTTT.

This clone came up once. The V and J genes are TRBV5-1 and TRBJ2-1; D might be TRBD1 (5 bases). The CDR3 runs to 14 residues. Trimming pared 0 bases from V and 7 bases from J, leaving 11 bases between. Germline assignment: CDR1 SGHRS and CDR2 YFSETQ. The CDR3: CASSLAQDMNEQFF. Here the CDR3 DNA reads TGCGCCAGCAGCTTGGCACAGGACATGAATGAGCAGTTCTTC.